This entry is about one TCR beta chain. Profiled with immunoSEQ multiplex PCR; TCRdb holds only in-frame clones, not every one. The top ten hold 5.5% to 6% of the sample, which has 300,000 or so clones, approximately 90% seen once. This sample stems from a study of blood T cell repertoires in COVID-19. CDR1 SGHDT and CDR2 YYEEEE come from the germline V gene. The CDR3 runs 14 residues. J lost 6 bases, V lost 2 bases, and 5 bases had no gene match. This receptor was identified in a woman younger than 45 who had recovered from COVID-19. The chain combines TRBV5-6 with TRBJ2-3; 8 nucleotides agree with TRBD2. Specimen: PBMCs or T cells enriched from blood (not recorded which). The CDR3: CASSLAGALDTQYF. CDR3 DNA: TGTGCCAGCAGCTTAGCGGGGGCTCTCGATACGCAGTATTTT.